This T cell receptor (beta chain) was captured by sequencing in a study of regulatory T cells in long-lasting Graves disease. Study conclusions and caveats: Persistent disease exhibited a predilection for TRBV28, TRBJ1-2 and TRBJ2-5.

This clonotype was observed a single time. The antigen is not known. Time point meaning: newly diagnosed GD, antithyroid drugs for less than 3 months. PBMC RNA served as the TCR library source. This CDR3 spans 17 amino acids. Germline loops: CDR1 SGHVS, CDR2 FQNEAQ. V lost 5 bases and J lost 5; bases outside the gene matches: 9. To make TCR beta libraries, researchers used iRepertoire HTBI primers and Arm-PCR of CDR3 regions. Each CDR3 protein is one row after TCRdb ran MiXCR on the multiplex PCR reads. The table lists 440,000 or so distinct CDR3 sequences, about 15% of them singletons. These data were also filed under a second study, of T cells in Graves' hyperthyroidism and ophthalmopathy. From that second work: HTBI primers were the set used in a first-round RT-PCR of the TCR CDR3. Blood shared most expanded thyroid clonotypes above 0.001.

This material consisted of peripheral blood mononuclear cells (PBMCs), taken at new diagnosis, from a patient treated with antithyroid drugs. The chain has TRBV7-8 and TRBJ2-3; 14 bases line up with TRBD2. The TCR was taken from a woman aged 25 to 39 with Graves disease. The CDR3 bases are TGTGCCAGCAGCCCCCGACTAGCGGGAGGGCCATTAGATACGCAGTATTTT. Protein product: CASSPRLAGGPLDTQYF.